A single TCR beta chain is shown here with its context. This sample stems from a study of OX40 agonist ivuxolimab in advanced cancers. Study-level information: Patients enrolled in dose escalation were diagnosed with hepatocellular carcinoma, melanoma, renal cell or head and neck cancer.

Between the trimmed V and J ends, which lost 7 bases and 6 bases, there was a span of 18 bases. From germline, CDR1 is MNHEY and CDR2 SMNVEV (reference sequence). The CDR3 contains 14 residues. Assay: immunoSEQ multiplex PCR; the TCRdb copy retains only in-frame clones and omits some. The table lists 73,000 or so clones, around 84% of them singletons. The sequence was obtained from an adult with an advanced solid tumor such as melanoma, head and neck, liver or kidney cancer. The chain combines TRBV27 with TRBJ2-5; the D gene is possibly TRBD1 (5 bases). Here the sequenced sample was CD4+ or CD8+ T cells sorted from blood, taken in a trial of the OX40 agonist ivuxolimab. CDR3 sequence (DNA): TGTGCCAGCAATCGAGACAGTCTAGGGAAGACCCAGTACTTC. Translating gives CASNRDSLGKTQYF.